The TCR beta chain described here comes from a study of control samples from healthy donors and cancer patients. The V gene lost 4 bases and the J gene lost 0 bases, with 13 bases spanning the gap. The CDR3 covers 15 residues. CDR1 and CDR2 (germline): SGHRS, YFSETQ. Profiled with immunoSEQ multiplex PCR; TCRdb holds only in-frame clones, not every one. This sample has more than 140,000 clones, with about 90% found just once. The sequenced material came from blood. This sequence originates from a young man in good health. The rearrangement joins TRBV5-1 to TRBJ1-2, with D maybe TRBD1 (6 bases). The chain's CDR3 is CASSPEGQTNYGYTF. CDR3 bases: TGCGCCAGCAGCCCCGAAGGACAGACTAACTATGGCTACACCTTC.